This T cell receptor beta chain emerged from a study of cytomegalovirus exposure and HLA in healthy donors (dated by TCRdb to between 2016 and 2019). Broadly, across the study: In an earlier analysis of around 540 of the donors, roughly 300 Gb of sequence data and 95 million to 130 million unique TCR beta sequences from about 190 million T cells were reported. In an earlier analysis of roughly 540 of the donors, high-throughput TCR beta sequencing was used to judge whether each TCR beta V gene segment behaved as functional or pseudogenic. All discovery cohort repertoires had been generated using a single sequencing platform. The study profiled the T cell repertoires of some 610 subjects by immunosequencing and related them to cytomegalovirus serostatus. Typing coverage differed by locus: A, B, C, DRB1 and DQB1 were typed in roughly 620-640 donors, DQA1 in approximately 520, DPA1 in some 600, and DPB1 in around 490. Rather than using new phenotypic data, the later analysis identified candidate immune exposures from TCR beta sequences and from how often those sequences occurred across donors. About 300 gigabases of sequencing data and approximately 93 million unique TCR sequences were included in an early release covering over 600 HLA-typed donors. On average, roughly 240,000 unique TCR beta nucleotide sequences were sequenced per donor among 398 genotyped donors of the cohort, with roughly 18% of those sequences being non-productive. A later genetic analysis used genome-wide SNP genotypes for about 65% of the roughly 700 donors, treating that subset as a discovery cohort. To study patterns of TCR occurrence, a later analysis re-analyzed previously published TCR beta repertoires from 666 donors and added high-resolution HLA genotyping. Donor age, sex, ethnicity and CMV serostatus were compiled together with the repertoire data. To predict cytomegalovirus infection status, the study combined high-throughput TCR immunosequencing, statistical association of individual TCRs with disease status, and machine learning. Besides the first cohort of 666 subjects, a separate validation cohort made up of over 95 different subjects was used. Of the roughly 400 genotyped donors, 81% fell in the genetic ancestry cluster associated with self-reported Caucasian donors. Both class I and class II loci were covered by HLA typing, at four-digit resolution. The aim of the study was to test whether cataloging public T cell receptors could identify signatures of past pathogen exposure. About five DR-DQ haplotypes were handled as single units for association and clustering because linkage in the cohort was strong.

The research as a whole found: In a later analysis, HLA-associated TCR beta chains were found to be more clonally expanded and to have lower generation probabilities than equally common non-associated chains. Most TCR sequences were seen in very few donors, while some public TCRs were found in many individuals. Most CMV-associated TCR beta chains appeared to be HLA-restricted in a later analysis, and the HLA associations seemed to be driven largely by CMV exposure. Because some donors lacked HLA typing at each locus, the association tests relied only on the typed subset. Strong co-occurrence of HLA alleles, especially DR and DQ, made assigning TCR associations to individual alleles difficult. The only immune exposure information available for the cohort was CMV serostatus. A later genetic analysis reported fewer N-insertions in productive TCRs among donors in an Asian-associated ancestry cluster than the roughly 620-donor mean. The 87-base-pair reads could not distinguish some IMGT-functional V segments, including TRBV6-2 and TRBV6-3, so those segments were excluded. In a later analysis, several top co-occurrence clusters were reported to appear linked to parvovirus B19, influenza, CMV and Epstein-Barr virus. The authors suggested that the approach could potentially be generalized to other disease states and immunological phenotypes. A cluster of highly shared sequence variants was judged likely to represent a technical artifact of the sequencing pipeline. Correlated functional status among segregating V segments might be attributable to linkage disequilibrium, but an unknown experimental factor could not be ruled out. V-gene and J-gene trimming of TCR beta chains was associated with a missense DCLRE1C variant in a later genetic analysis, and the association was replicated in an independent cohort. In vitro tests confirmed that a few of the cytomegalovirus-associated TCR beta chains recognize cytomegalovirus antigens. The earlier analysis of 587 of the donors excluded fewer than 20 rarely observed V segments, including chromosome 9 orphons, because counts were too low. Presence/absence analyses assumed roughly uniform sequencing depth across donors, an assumption that may not hold. In a later analysis, TCR association rates were found to vary across HLA loci, with the most associated TCRs seen for DRB1 alleles and the fewest for HLA-C alleles. In this cohort, only TCR beta chains were sequenced, and detectable features were limited by the absence of alpha or paired-chain data. Broadly in line with IMGT annotations, most TCR beta V segments showed up in productive rearrangements about 87% or about 30% of the time in an earlier analysis of several hundred of the donors. The classifier was reported to diagnose cytomegalovirus status with high specificity and sensitivity in both the original cohort and the validation cohort. A further reported finding was that TCR beta sequences accurately predicted the HLA-A and HLA-B alleles for most subjects in the first cohort. In the study, some 180 TCR beta chains were listed as associated with cytomegalovirus. At a false discovery rate of 0.05, a later analysis linked around 15,000 TCR beta sequences to specific HLA alleles.

The cohort was made up of 650 to 700 healthy bone marrow donors. At the time of sampling, all cohort members were nominally healthy, though unrecorded immune exposures were likely present. The donor tested CMV seropositive and was one of the 289 seropositive cohort members. Each donor provided a peripheral blood sample, and peripheral blood mononuclear cells were used for TCR beta sequencing. Genomic DNA extraction from the blood cell samples was performed with the Qiagen DNeasy Blood Extraction Kit. Only a few counts were recorded for this clone. This clone's antigen is unknown. No much larger clonotype is one base removed from it; base qualities were not supplied. The library was produced with the immunoSEQ multiplex PCR assay. For the multiplex PCR, a mixture combining 60 forward primers for TCR Vbeta segments and 13 reverse primers for TCR Jbeta segments was used. The CDR3 region of rearranged TCR beta genes was amplified from genomic DNA with a multiplex PCR assay. The Illumina HiSeq System was used to sequence the amplified TCR beta libraries as 87-base-pair reads. The study's own analysis went as follows. A later analysis tallied 75 million to 85 million unique TCR beta chains across the 666 repertoires, and some 12 million of those chains were shared by two or more donors. To remove PCR and sequencing errors, raw reads were error-corrected and collapsed into unique sequences using a nearest-neighbor algorithm that merged closely related sequences. CDR3 sequences were aligned to IMGT reference sequences to assign V, D and J gene segments. For a sequence to be retained, at least a six-nucleotide match to both a V gene segment and a J gene segment was required. Rearrangements were classified as productive when the CDR3 lacked stop codons and remained in frame with V and J, and all other rearrangements were classified as non-productive. CDR3 was defined by IMGT convention, running from the second conserved V-encoded cysteine to the conserved J-encoded phenylalanine. The earlier analysis of about 620 of the donors excluded sequences that lacked an unambiguous match to a single V gene segment. In an earlier analysis of more than 500 of the donors, a V segment was called functional when productive rearrangements were above 56.7%, and segregating when the standard deviation between donors exceeded 5%. A statistical classification framework was built for diagnosing cytomegalovirus status from the catalog of TCR beta chain sequences. In a later analysis, V and J genes were assigned by comparing TCR nucleotide sequences against IMGT/GENE-DB human TR gene sequences. In a later analysis, CDR3 sequences and most-parsimonious VDJ recombination scenarios were assigned using the TCRdist pipeline. In a later analysis, each TCR beta chain was defined by its CDR3 amino acid sequence together with its V-gene family, and reads without a unique V-gene family were excluded. As a way to deal with suspected cross-contamination and a sequencing artifact, a later analysis dropped 450 to 700 nucleotide sequences that were highly shared and had low generation probability. In a later analysis, a clonal expansion index was calculated for each public chain from normalized within-repertoire ranks of inferred template counts. A later analysis computed generation probabilities with a VDJ recombination model fitted to out-of-frame rearrangements, and checked the results against IGoR. A later analysis scored TCR-TCR, TCR-HLA and TCR-CMV co-occurrence with hypergeometric tests, applying a repertoire-size bias correction to TCR pairs. In a later analysis, false discovery rates were estimated by permuting HLA or CMV assignments 20 times. In a later analysis, co-occurring TCRs were grouped using DBSCAN, with TCRdist sequence similarity added in when clustering inside HLA-allele-positive subsets. Co-occurrence clustering excluded repertoires with fewer than 30,000 or more than 120,000 public chains, plus five with anomalous nucleotide sharing. TCRdb took over this immuneACCESS table, retaining in-frame rearrangements with V and J assigned. Such tables are incomplete; in checked studies, under half of the missing clones stem from an unresolved V gene, and the remainder is unexplained. V and J calls and clone size are given by that table; D and trimming were obtained from the DNA. The sample table records roughly 120,000 clones; around 82% of these occur just once. The ten biggest clones cover about 5.4% of the sample.

Via the germline V gene, CDR1 is MNHEY and CDR2 SVGAGI. Including the terminal cysteine and phenylalanine, the CDR3 comprises 13 residues. The only DNA kept is the CDR3, 39 bases in frame from the first base. V is cut by 5 bases and J by 2 bases, and the space between the germline ends is 9 bases. The chain uses TRBV6-5 and TRBJ1-2, and TRBD1 may be the D gene, going by 5 matching bases. Input material: PBMCs. The receptor comes from a woman younger than 45 in good health and CMV-seropositive. The DNA sequence is TGTGCCAGCAGTCCGGACACCAACTATGGCTACACCTTC. Its translation reads: CASSPDTNYGYTF.